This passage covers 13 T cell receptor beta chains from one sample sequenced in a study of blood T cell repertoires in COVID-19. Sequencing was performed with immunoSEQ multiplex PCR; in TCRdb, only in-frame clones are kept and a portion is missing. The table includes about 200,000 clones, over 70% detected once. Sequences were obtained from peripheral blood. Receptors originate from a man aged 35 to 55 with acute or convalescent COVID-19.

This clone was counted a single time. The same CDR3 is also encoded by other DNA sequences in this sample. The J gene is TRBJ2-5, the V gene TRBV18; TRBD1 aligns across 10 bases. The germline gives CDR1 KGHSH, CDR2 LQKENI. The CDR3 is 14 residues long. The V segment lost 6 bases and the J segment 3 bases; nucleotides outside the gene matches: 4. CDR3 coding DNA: TGTGCCAGCTCTCCCGGGACAGGGGAAGAGACCCAGTACTTC. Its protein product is CASSPGTGEETQYF. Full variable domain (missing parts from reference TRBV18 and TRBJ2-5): NAGVMQNPRHLVRRRGQEARLRCSPMKGHSHVYWYRQLPEEGLKFMVYLQKENIIDESGMPKERFSAEFPKEGPSILRIQQVVRGDSAAYFCASSPGTGEETQYFGPGTRLLVL.

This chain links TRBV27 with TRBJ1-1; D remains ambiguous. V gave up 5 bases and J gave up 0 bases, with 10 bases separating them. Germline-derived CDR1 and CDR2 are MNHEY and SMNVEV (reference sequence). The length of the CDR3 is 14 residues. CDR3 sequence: CASSHTGMNTEAFF. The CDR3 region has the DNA TGTGCCAGCAGTCACACCGGGATGAACACTGAAGCTTTCTTT.

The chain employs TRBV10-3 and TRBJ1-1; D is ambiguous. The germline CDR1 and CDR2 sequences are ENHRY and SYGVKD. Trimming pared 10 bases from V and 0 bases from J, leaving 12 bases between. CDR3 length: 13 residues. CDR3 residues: CANQDGVNTEAFF. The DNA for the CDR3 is TGTGCCAACCAAGACGGGGTGAACACTGAAGCTTTCTTT.

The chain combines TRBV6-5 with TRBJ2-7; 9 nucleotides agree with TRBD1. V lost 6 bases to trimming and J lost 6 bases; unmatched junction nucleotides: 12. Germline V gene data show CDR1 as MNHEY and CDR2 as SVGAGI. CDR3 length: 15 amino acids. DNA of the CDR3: TGTGCCAGCAGCCAGACCGGGACAGGGATTGGCGAGCAGTACTTC. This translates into CASSQTGTGIGEQYF.

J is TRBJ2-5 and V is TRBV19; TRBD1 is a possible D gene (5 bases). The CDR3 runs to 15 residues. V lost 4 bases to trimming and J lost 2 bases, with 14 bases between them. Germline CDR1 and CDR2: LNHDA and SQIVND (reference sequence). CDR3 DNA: TGTGCCAGTAGTACCGCCGCCAGGACACAAGAGACCCAGTACTTC. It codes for CASSTAARTQETQYF.

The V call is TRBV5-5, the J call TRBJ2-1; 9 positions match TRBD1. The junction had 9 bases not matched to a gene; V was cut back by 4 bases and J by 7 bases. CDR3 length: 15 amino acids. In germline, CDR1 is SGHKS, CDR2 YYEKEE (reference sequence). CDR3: CASSRTGAVRNEQFF. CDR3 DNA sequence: TGTGCCAGCAGCCGGACAGGGGCGGTAAGGAATGAGCAGTTCTTC.

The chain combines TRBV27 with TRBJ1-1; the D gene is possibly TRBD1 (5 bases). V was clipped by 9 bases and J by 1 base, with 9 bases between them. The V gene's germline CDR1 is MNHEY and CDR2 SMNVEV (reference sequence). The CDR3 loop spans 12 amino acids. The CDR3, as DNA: TGTGCCAGATTGGGGGGGAACACTGAAGCTTTCTTT. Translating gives CARLGGNTEAFF.

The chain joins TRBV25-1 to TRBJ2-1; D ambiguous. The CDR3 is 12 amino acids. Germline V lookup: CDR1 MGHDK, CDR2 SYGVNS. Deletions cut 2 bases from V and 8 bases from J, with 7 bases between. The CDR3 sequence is CASSENLYEQFF. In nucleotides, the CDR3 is TGTGCCAGCAGTGAAAATCTCTATGAGCAGTTCTTC.

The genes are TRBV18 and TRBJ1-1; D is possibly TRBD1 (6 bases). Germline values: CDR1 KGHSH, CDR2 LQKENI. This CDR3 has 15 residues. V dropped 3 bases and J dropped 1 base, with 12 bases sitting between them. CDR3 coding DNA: TGTGCCAGCTCACCCCCGGACAGCCGGAACACTGAAGCTTTCTTT. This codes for CASSPPDSRNTEAFF.

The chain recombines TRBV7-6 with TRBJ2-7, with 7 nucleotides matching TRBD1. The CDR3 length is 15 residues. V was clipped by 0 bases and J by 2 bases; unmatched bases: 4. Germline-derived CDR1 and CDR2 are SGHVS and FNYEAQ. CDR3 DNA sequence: TGTGCCAGCAGCTTAGCAACAGGGGATACCTACGAGCAGTACTTC. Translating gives CASSLATGDTYEQYF.

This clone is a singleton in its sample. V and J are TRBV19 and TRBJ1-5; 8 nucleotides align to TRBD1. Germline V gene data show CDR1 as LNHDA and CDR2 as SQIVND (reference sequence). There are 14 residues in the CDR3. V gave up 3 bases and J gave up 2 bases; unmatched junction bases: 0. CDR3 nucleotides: TGTGCCAGTAGTATGACAGGGGGCAATCAGCCCCAGCATTTT. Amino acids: CASSMTGGNQPQHF.

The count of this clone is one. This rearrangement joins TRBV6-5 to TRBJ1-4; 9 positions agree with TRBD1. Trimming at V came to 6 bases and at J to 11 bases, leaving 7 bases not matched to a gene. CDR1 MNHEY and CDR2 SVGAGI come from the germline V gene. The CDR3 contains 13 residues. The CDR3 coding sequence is TGTGCCAGCAGGGACAGGGGCAGGGGGAAACTGTTTTTT. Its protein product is CASRDRGRGKLFF.

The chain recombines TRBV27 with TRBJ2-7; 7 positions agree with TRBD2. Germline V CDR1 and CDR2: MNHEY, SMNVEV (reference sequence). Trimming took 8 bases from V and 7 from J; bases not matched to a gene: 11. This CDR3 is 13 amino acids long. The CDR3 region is CASRRTSPSEQYF. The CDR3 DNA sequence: TGTGCCAGCCGACGGACTAGTCCTAGTGAGCAGTACTTC.